This T cell receptor (beta chain) was sequenced during a study of blood T cell repertoires in COVID-19. Study information: The United States, Italy and Spain were the sources of the acute and convalescent COVID-19 samples.

Original processing methods: Nucleated cell counts were estimated from reference gene primer amplification. Assay: immunoSEQ multiplex PCR; the TCRdb copy retains only in-frame clones and omits some. The V and J calls and clone size are taken from that table; D and trimming were inferred from the DNA. The data contain some 80,000 clones, 80% of them singletons. V gave up 8 bases and J gave up 13 bases, with 20 bases separating them. CDR1 and CDR2 from the germline V gene are MNHNY and SVGAGI (reference sequence). The CDR3 totals 13 residues. Sequencing input: peripheral blood. The genes are TRBV6-6 and TRBJ1-4, with D maybe TRBD1 (6 bases). The sequence derives from a woman between 35 and 50 years old with active or convalescent COVID-19. Here the CDR3 reads CASLSQGDRRLFF. CDR3 nucleotide sequence: TGTGCCAGCTTATCACAGGGAGATCGGAGACTGTTTTTT.